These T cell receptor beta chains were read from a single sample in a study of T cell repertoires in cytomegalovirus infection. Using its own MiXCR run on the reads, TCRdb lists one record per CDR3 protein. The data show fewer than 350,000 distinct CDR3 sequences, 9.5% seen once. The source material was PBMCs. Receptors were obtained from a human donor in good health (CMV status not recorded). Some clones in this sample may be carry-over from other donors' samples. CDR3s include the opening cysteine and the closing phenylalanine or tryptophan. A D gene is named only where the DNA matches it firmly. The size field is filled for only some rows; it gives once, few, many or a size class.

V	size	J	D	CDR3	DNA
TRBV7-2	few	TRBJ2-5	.	CASSWSFQRTQYF	TGTGCCAGCAGCTGGTCGTTCCAGCGAACCCAGTACTTC
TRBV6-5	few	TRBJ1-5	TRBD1	CASRSFTGTGVGQPQHF	TGTGCCAGCAGAAGCTTCACCGGGACAGGGGTTGGTCAGCCCCAGCATTTT
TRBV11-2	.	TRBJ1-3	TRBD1	CASSLHRGTGNTIYF	TGTGCCAGCAGCTTACACAGGGGAACTGGAAACACCATATATTTT
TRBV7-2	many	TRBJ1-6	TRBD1	CASSTREGQGKRSPLHF	TGTGCCAGCAGCACCCGAGAGGGACAGGGGAAACGTTCACCCCTCCACTTT
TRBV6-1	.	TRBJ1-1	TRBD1	CASKGQGAVNTEAFF	TGTGCCAGCAAGGGACAGGGGGCTGTGAACACTGAAGCTTTCTTT
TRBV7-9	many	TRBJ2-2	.	CASIKWGQGGPQTGELFF	TGTGCCAGCATCAAATGGGGGCAGGGAGGCCCCCAGACCGGGGAGCTGTTTTTT
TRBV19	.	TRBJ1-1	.	CASSMGRLNTEAFF	TGTGCCAGTAGTATGGGACGGCTGAACACTGAAGCTTTCTTT
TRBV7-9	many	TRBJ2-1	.	CASSSVGAENEQFF	TGTGCCAGCAGCTCAGTCGGAGCTGAGAATGAGCAGTTCTTC
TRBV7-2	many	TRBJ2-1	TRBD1	CASSLGQGWNEQFF	TGTGCCAGCAGCTTGGGACAGGGATGGAATGAGCAGTTCTTC
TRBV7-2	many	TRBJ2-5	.	CASSSVAVNQETQYF	TGTGCCAGCAGCTCCGTAGCGGTCAACCAAGAGACCCAGTACTTC
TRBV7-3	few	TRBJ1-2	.	CASSPPQGLGYTF	TGTGCCAGCAGCCCCCCACAGGGCCTCGGCTACACCTTC
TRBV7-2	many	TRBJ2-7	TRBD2	CASSLVVRGVYEQYF	TGTGCCAGCAGCTTAGTTGTGCGGGGGGTTTACGAGCAGTACTTC
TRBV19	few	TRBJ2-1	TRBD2	CASSGPTGLAGDSEQFF	TGTGCCAGTAGTGGGCCAACCGGACTAGCGGGAGATAGTGAGCAGTTCTTC
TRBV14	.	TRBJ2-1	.	CASSWTVNEQFF	TGTGCCAGCAGCTGGACAGTCAATGAGCAGTTCTTC
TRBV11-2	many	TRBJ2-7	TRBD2	CASSSPGLGTVYEQYF	TGTGCCAGCAGCTCTCCGGGACTAGGAACGGTCTACGAGCAGTACTTC
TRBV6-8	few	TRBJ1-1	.	CASSYSNSPEAFF	TGTGCCAGCAGTTACTCGAATAGCCCTGAAGCTTTCTTT
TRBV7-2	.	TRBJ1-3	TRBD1	CASSSMGTGVGNTIYF	TGTGCCAGCAGCTCAATGGGGACAGGCGTTGGAAACACCATATATTTT
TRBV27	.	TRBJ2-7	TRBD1	CASSLRPRQGSYEQYF	TGTGCCAGCAGTCTCCGCCCTCGACAGGGTTCCTACGAGCAGTACTTC
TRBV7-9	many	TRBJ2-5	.	CASTSGRIQETQYF	TGTGCCAGCACCTCGGGGCGGATCCAAGAGACCCAGTACTTC
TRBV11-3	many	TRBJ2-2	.	CASSSLAPGELFF	TGTGCCAGCAGCTCATTAGCACCCGGGGAGCTGTTTTTT
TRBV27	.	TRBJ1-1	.	CASSPRGLGTEAFF	TGTGCCAGCAGTCCGAGAGGGTTAGGCACTGAAGCTTTCTTT
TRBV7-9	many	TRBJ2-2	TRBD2	CASSLAIAGANTGELFF	TGTGCCAGCAGCTTGGCGATCGCGGGGGCGAACACCGGGGAGCTGTTTTTT
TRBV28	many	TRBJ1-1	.	CATHRAWNTEAFF	TGTGCCACCCACAGGGCTTGGAACACTGAAGCTTTCTTT
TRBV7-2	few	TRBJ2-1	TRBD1	CASSSDRGQYNEQFF	TGTGCCAGCAGCTCCGACAGGGGGCAATACAATGAGCAGTTCTTC
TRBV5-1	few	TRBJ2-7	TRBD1	CASSVTGGSYEQYF	TGCGCCAGCAGCGTGACAGGGGGCTCCTACGAGCAGTACTTC
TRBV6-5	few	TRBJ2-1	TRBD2	CASSYSRGLAGPSSYNEQFF	TGTGCCAGCAGTTACTCGAGGGGACTAGCGGGGCCCAGCTCCTACAATGAGCAGTTCTTC
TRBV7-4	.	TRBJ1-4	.	CASSTSWRQADEKLFF	TGTGCCAGCAGCACCAGTTGGAGGCAGGCAGACGAAAAACTGTTTTTT
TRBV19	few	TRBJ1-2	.	CASSINPGASYGYTF	TGTGCCAGTAGTATAAACCCGGGGGCCTCCTATGGCTACACCTTC
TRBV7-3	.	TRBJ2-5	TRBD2	CASSTGTSGSQYF	TGTGCCAGCAGCACCGGGACTAGCGGGTCTCAGTACTTC
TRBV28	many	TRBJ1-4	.	CASSRQPTNEKLFF	TGTGCCAGCTCCCGACAGCCAACTAATGAAAAACTGTTTTTT
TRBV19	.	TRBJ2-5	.	CASSRGGTAGSETQYF	TGTGCCAGTAGCCGTGGGGGCACCGCCGGATCGGAGACCCAGTACTTC
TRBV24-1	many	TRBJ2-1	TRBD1	CATSDPTTGKNEQFF	TGTGCCACCAGTGACCCGACGACAGGGAAGAATGAGCAGTTCTTC
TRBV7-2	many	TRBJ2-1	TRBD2	CASSFAPTSGGATRINEQFF	TGTGCCAGCAGCTTCGCCCCGACTAGCGGGGGGGCAACGAGAATCAATGAGCAGTTCTTC
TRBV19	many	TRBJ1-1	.	CASSRRGDTEAFF	TGTGCCAGTAGCCGACGAGGGGACACTGAAGCTTTCTTT
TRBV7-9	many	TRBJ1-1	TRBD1	CASSGRQGANTEAFF	TGTGCCAGCAGCGGGAGACAGGGGGCGAACACTGAAGCTTTCTTT
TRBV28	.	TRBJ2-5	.	CASSLNPPTGAGETQYF	TGTGCCAGCAGTCTCAATCCGCCTACCGGGGCTGGAGAGACCCAGTACTTC
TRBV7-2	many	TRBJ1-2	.	CASSPGGASGYTF	TGTGCCAGCAGCCCCGGCGGGGCGTCTGGCTACACCTTC
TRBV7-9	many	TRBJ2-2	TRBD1	CASSHDRGRTGELFF	TGTGCCAGCAGCCACGACAGGGGTAGAACCGGGGAGCTGTTTTTT
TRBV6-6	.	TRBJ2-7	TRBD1	CASRATGVDEQYF	TGTGCCAGCAGGGCGACAGGGGTAGACGAGCAGTACTTC
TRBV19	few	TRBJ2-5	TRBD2	CASSTLSLAGGGETQYF	TGTGCCAGTAGTACCCTCTCCCTAGCGGGAGGAGGAGAGACCCAGTACTTC
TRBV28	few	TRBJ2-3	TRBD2	CASSSPSGSGTDTQYF	TGTGCCAGCAGTTCCCCGAGCGGGAGTGGCACAGATACGCAGTATTTT
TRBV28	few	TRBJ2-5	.	CASTLSGSRGETQYF	TGTGCCAGCACCCTTAGCGGAAGTAGAGGGGAGACCCAGTACTTC
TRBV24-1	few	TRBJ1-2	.	CATSDRDSSYGYTF	TGTGCCACCAGTGACCGAGACAGTAGTTATGGCTACACCTTC
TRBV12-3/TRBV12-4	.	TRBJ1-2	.	CASSSRRDTQGIYYGYTF	TGTGCCAGCAGTTCCCGCCGGGACACCCAGGGGATATACTATGGCTACACCTTC
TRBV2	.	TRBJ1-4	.	CASKDRKTTNEKLFF	TGTGCCAGCAAGGACCGCAAAACAACTAATGAAAAACTGTTTTTT